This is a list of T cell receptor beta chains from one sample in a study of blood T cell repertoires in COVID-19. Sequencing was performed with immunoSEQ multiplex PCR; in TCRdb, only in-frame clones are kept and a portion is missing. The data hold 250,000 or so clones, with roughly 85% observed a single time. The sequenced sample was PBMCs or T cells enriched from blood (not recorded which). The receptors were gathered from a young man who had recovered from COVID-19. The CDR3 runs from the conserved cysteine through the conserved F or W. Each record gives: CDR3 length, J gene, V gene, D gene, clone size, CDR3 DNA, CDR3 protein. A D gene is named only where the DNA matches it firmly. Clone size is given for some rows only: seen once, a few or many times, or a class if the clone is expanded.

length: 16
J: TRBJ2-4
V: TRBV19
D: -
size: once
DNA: TGTGCCAGTACCCGGGACATTTCGCGTACCAAAAACATTCAGTACTTC
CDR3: CASTRDISRTKNIQYF

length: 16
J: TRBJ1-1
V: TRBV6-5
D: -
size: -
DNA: TGTGCCAGCAGTTACCTAACGGGTAAGTCCGGCACTGAAGCTTTCTTT
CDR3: CASSYLTGKSGTEAFF

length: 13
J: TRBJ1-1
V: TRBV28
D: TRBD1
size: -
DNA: TGTGCCAGCAGTTCGGACAGGGCCTTTAGGGCTTTCTTT
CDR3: CASSSDRAFRAFF

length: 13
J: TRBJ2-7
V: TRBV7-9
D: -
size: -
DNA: TGTGCCAGCAGCTTAGAGGGGGTCTACGAGCAGTACTTC
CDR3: CASSLEGVYEQYF

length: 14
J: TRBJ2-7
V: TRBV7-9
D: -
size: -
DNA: TGTGCCAGCAGCTTAGAAGGACTGCCCTACGAGCAGTACTTC
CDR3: CASSLEGLPYEQYF

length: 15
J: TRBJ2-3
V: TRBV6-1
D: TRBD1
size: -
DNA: TGTGCCAGCAGTGATATACAGGGGTCCGTGAATACGCAGTATTTT
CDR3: CASSDIQGSVNTQYF

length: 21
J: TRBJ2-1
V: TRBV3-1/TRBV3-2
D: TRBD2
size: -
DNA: TGTGCCAGCAGCCAAGTTTCCGGACCGGGGACTAGCGGGGGGGCCGGTGCTGAGCAGTTCTTC
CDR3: CASSQVSGPGTSGGAGAEQFF

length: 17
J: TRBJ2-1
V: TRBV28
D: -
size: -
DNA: TGTGCCAGCAGCGGGTTCGGTGCGGCCCCCGCCGGGTATGAGCAGTTCTTC
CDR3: CASSGFGAAPAGYEQFF

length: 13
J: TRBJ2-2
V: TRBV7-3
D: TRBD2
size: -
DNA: TGTGCCAGCAGCTCGGGGGGCACCGGGGAGCTGTTTTTT
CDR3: CASSSGGTGELFF

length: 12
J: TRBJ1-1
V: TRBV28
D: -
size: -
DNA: TGTGCCAGCAGTTTACCCAGGACAGAAGCTTTCTTT
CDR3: CASSLPRTEAFF

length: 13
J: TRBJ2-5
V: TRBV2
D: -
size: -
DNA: TGTGCCAGCACAGGAGGCTTCCAAGAGACCCAGTACTTC
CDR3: CASTGGFQETQYF

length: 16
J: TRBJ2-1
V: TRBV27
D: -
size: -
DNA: TGTGCCAGCAGTTTACGATGGGGGGGGCTGGCCAATGAGCAGTTCTTC
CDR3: CASSLRWGGLANEQFF

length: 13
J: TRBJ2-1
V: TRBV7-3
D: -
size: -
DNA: TGTGCCAGCAGCAGAGACGAACAGGGTAGGCGGTTCTTC
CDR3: CASSRDEQGRRFF

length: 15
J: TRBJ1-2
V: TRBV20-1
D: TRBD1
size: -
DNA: TGCAGTGCTAGTCTCGGACAGGGGCTTTTCGGTGGCTACACCTTC
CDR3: CSASLGQGLFGGYTF

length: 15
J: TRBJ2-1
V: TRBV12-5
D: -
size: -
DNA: TGTGCTAGTGGAACCGGTCGCGGAACGTACAATGAGCAGTTCTTC
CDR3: CASGTGRGTYNEQFF

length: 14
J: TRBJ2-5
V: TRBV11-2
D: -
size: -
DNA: TGTGCCAGCAGCTTAGACCCCCTCTCTCAGACCCAGTACTTC
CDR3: CASSLDPLSQTQYF

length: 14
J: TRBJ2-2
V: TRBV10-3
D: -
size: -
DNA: TGTGCCATCAGCGACCTGGGGGGCACCGGGGAGCTGTTTTTT
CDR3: CAISDLGGTGELFF

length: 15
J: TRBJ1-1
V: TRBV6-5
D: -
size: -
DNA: TGTGCCAGCACTGGCTGGGGCTCGGGGAACACTGAAGCTTTCTTT
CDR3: CASTGWGSGNTEAFF

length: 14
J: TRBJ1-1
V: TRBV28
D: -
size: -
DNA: TGTGCCAGCAGTTTAGGAGGGACGAACACTGAAGCTTTCTTT
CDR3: CASSLGGTNTEAFF

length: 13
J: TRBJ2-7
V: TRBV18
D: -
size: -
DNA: TGTGCCAGCTCACCGGCAGGGTGGTACGAGCAGTACTTC
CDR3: CASSPAGWYEQYF

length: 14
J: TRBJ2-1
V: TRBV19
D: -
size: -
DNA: TGTGCCAGTAGCCGACTAGTGTCCTACAATGAGCAGTTCTTC
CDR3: CASSRLVSYNEQFF

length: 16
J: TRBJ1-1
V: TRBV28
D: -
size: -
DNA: TGTGCCAGCAGTTTTCGAAACCTACAGATGAACACTGAAGCTTTCTTT
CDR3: CASSFRNLQMNTEAFF

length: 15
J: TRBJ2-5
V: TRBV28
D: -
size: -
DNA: TGTGCCAGCAGCTCCCCCCCCGGGGGACAAGAGACCCAGTACTTC
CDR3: CASSSPPGGQETQYF

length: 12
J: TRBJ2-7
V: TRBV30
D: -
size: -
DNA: TGTGCCTGGAGTGTACTTCCCTACGAGCAGTACTTC
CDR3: CAWSVLPYEQYF

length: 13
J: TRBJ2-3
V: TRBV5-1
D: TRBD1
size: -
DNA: TGCGCCAGCAGCTTTGAGTTAGGGGGCGGCAAGTATTTT
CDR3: CASSFELGGGKYF

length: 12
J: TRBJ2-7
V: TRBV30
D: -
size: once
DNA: TGTGCCTGGAGTCTCGTCCGGTACGAGCAGTACTTC
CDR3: CAWSLVRYEQYF

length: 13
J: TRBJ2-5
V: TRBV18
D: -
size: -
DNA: TGTGCCAGCTCACCCGACATCCAAGAGACCCAGTACTTC
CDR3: CASSPDIQETQYF

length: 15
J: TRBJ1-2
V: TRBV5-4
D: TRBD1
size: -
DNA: TGTGCCAGCAGCTTGGACAGGGGGCGGTTTGGCGGCTACATCTTC
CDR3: CASSLDRGRFGGYIF

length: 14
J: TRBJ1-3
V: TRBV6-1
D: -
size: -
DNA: TGTGCCAGCAGTGAACAGGCGGGAGGAAACACCATATATTTT
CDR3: CASSEQAGGNTIYF

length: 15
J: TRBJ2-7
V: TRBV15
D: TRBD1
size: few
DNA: TGTGCCACCAGCAGAGAATCAACAGGGGGGTACGAGCAGTACTTC
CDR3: CATSRESTGGYEQYF

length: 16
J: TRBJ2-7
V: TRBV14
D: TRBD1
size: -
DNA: TGTGCCAGCAGCCAAGTGATCGGGACAGGGCCTTCCGAGCAGTACTTC
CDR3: CASSQVIGTGPSEQYF

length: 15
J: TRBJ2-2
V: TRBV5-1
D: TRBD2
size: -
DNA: TGCGCCAGCACAAGGACGACTAGCGGCTCCGGGGAGCTGTTTTTT
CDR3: CASTRTTSGSGELFF

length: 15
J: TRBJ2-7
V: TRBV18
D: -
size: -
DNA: TGTGCCAGCTCACCAACTGTGCAGGGAACATACGAGCAGTACTTC
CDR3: CASSPTVQGTYEQYF

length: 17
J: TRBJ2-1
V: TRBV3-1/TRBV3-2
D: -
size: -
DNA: TGTGCCAGCAGCCAAGATTTATACGGTAGCTCCTACAATGAGCAGTTCTTC
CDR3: CASSQDLYGSSYNEQFF

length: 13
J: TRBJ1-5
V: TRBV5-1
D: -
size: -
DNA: TGCGCCAGCAGCTTGATTCCAAATCAGCCCCAGCATTTT
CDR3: CASSLIPNQPQHF

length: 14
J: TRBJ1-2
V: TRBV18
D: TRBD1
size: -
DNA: TGTGCCAGCTCATTCCGACAGGGCCCTTATGGCTACACCTTC
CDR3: CASSFRQGPYGYTF

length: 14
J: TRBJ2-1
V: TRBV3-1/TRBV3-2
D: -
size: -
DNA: TGTGCCAGCAGCCTCACGGACGGGACATTTGAGCAGTTCTTC
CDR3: CASSLTDGTFEQFF

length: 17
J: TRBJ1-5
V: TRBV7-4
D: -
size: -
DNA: TGTGCCAGCACCCACGGAAAAGGGGGGGGCAGCAATCAGCCCCAGCATTTT
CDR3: CASTHGKGGGSNQPQHF

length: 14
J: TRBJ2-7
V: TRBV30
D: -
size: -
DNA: TGTGCCTGGAGTGTATCCAGCGGCTCCTACGAGCAGTACTTC
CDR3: CAWSVSSGSYEQYF

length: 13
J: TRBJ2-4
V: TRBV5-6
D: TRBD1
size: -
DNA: TGTGCCAGCAGCTGGGACAGCCAAAACATTCAGTACTTC
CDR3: CASSWDSQNIQYF

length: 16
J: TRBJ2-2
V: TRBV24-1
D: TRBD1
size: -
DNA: TGTGCCACCAGTGACGACAGGGGCCAATACACCGGGGAGCTGTTTTTT
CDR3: CATSDDRGQYTGELFF

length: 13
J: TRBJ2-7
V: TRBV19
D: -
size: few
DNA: TGTGCCAGTAGAGGAGGGGTCTCCTACGAGCAGTACTTC
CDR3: CASRGGVSYEQYF

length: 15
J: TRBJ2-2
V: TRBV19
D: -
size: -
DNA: TGTGCCAGTAGTATATTACAGGCATTCACCGGGGAGCTGTTTTTT
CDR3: CASSILQAFTGELFF

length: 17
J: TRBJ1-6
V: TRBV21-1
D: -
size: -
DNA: TGTGCCAGCAGCAAAGTTGAGAGGGGGCCCTATAATTCACCCCTCCACTTT
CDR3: CASSKVERGPYNSPLHF

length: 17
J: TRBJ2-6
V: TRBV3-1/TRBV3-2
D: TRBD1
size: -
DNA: TGTGCCAGCAGCCTGACAGGGTTGCACTCTGGGGCCAACGTCCTGACTTTC
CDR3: CASSLTGLHSGANVLTF

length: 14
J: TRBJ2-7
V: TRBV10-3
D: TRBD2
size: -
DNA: TGTGCCATCAGTGGTGAGACTAGCACCCACGAGCAGTACTTC
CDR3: CAISGETSTHEQYF

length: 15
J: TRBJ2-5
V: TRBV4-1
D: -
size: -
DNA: TGCGCCAGCAGCCAAGATGGAGGGGGCGGTGAGACCCAGTACTTC
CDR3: CASSQDGGGGETQYF

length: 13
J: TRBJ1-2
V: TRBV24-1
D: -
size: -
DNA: TGTGCCACCAGTTATGACACAAACTATGGCTACACCTTC
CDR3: CATSYDTNYGYTF

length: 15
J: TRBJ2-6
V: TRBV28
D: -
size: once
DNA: TGTGCCAGCGGCGGCGCCCAAGTGGGGGCCAACGTCCTGACTTTC
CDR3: CASGGAQVGANVLTF

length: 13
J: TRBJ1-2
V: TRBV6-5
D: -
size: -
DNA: TGTGCCAGCAGTTACTCAGGGGGGGGTGGCTACACCTTC
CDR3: CASSYSGGGGYTF

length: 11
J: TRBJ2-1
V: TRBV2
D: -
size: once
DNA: TGTGCCAGCAGTGTCATGAATGAGCAGTTCTTC
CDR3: CASSVMNEQFF